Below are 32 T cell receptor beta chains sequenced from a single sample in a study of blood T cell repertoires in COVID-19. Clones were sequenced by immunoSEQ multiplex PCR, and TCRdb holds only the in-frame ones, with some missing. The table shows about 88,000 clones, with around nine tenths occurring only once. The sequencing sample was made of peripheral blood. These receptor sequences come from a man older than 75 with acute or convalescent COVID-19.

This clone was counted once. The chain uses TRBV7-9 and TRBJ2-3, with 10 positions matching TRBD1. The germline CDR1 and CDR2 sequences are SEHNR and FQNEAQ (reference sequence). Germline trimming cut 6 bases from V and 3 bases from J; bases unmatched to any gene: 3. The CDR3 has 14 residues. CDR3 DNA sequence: TGTGCCAGCAGGCGGGACAGGGGAACAGATACGCAGTATTTT. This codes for CASRRDRGTDTQYF.

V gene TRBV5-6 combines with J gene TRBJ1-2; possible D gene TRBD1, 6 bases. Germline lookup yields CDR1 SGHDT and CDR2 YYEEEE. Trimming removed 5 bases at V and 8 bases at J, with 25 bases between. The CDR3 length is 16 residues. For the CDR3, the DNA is TGTGCCAGCAGTTTTGCGGACAGACTCAGTCACCACGGCTACACCTTC. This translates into CASSFADRLSHHGYTF.

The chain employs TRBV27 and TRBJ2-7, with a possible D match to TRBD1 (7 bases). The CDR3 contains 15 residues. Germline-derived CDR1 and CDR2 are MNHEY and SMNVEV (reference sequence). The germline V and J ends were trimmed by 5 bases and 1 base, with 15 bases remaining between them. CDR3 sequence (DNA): TGTGCCAGCAGTCTTGACAGGGCGGGATCCTACGAGCAGTACTTC. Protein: CASSLDRAGSYEQYF.

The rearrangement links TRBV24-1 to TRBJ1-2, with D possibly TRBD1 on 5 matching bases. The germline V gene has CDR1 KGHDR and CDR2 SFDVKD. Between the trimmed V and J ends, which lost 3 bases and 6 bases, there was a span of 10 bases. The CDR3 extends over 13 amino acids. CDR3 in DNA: TGTGCCACCAGTGATCCGATCAGGGATGGCTACACCTTC. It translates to CATSDPIRDGYTF.

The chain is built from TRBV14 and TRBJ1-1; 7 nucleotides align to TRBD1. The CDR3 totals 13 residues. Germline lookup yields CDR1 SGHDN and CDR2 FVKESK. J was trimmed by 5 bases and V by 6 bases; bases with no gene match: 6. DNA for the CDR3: TGTGCCAGCAGTCGACAGGGTTATACTGAAGCTTTCTTT. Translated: CASSRQGYTEAFF.

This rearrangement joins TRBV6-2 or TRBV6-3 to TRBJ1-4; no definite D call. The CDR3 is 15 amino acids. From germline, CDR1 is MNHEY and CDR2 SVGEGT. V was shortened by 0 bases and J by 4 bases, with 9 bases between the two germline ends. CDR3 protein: CASSYSGGDNEKLFF. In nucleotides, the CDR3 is TGTGCCAGCAGTTACTCGGGTGGAGATAATGAAAAACTGTTTTTT.

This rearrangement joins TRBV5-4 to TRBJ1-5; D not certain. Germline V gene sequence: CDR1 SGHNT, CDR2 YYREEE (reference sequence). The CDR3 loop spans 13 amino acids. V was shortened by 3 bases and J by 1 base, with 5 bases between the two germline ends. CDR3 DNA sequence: TGTGCCAGCAGCTATGAGAGCAATCAGCCCCAGCATTTT. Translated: CASSYESNQPQHF.

CDR3: CASSSTGVPTNEKLFF. The CDR3, as DNA: TGCGCCAGCAGCTCGACAGGGGTTCCAACTAATGAAAAACTGTTTTTT. The chain links TRBV5-1 to TRBJ1-4, with TRBD1 identical over 8 bases. The CDR3 loop spans 16 amino acids. The J segment lost 0 bases and the V segment lost 3 bases, leaving 4 bases of the junction unmatched. CDR1 is SGHRS and CDR2 is YFSETQ in the germline V gene.

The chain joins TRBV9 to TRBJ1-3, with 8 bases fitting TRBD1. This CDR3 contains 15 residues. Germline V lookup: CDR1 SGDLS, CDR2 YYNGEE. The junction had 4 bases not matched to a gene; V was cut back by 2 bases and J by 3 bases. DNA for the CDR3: TGTGCCAGCAGCGTCCGGACAGGGAGTGGAAACACCATATATTTT. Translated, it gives CASSVRTGSGNTIYF.

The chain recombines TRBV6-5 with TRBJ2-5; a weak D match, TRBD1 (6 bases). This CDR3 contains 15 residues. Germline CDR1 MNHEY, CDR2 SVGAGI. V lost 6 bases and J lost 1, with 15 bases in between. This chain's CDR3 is CASRSGGPPQETQYF. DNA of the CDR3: TGTGCCAGCAGAAGTGGGGGCCCGCCCCAAGAGACCCAGTACTTC.

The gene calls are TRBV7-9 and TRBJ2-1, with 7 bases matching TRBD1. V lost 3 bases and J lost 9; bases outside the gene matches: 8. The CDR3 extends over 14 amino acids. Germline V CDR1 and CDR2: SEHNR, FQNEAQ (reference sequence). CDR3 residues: CASSFTGDQAEQFF. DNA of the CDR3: TGTGCCAGCAGCTTCACAGGGGATCAGGCTGAGCAGTTCTTC.

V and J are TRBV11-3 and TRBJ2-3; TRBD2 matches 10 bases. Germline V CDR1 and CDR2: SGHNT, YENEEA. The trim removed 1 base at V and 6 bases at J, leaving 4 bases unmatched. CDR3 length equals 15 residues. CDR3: CASSLGSGGSDTQYF. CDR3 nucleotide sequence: TGTGCCAGCAGCTTAGGTAGCGGGGGGTCGGATACGCAGTATTTT. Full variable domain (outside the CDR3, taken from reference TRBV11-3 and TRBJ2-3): EAGVVQSPRYKIIEKKQPVAFWCNPISGHNTLYWYLQNLGQGPELLIRYENEEAVDDSQLPKDRFSAERLKGVDSTLKIQPAELGDSAVYLCASSLGSGGSDTQYFGPGTRLTVL.

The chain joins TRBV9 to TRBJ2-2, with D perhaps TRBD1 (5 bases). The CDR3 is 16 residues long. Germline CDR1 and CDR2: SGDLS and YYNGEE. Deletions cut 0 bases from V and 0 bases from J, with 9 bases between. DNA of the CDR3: TGTGCCAGCAGCGTAGGACACAGGTCGAACACCGGGGAGCTGTTTTTT. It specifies CASSVGHRSNTGELFF. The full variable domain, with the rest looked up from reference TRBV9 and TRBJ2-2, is DSGVTQTPKHLITATGQRVTLRCSPRSGDLSVYWYQQSLDQGLQFLIQYYNGEERAKGNILERFSAQQFPDLHSELNLSSLELGDSALYFCASSVGHRSNTGELFFGEGSRLTVL.

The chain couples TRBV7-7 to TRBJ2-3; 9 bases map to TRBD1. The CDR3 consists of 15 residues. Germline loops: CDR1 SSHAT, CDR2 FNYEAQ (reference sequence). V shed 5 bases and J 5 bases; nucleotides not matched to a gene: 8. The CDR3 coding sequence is TGTGCCAGCAGCGAGGGGACAGGGAGTGGAGATACGCAGTATTTT. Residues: CASSEGTGSGDTQYF.

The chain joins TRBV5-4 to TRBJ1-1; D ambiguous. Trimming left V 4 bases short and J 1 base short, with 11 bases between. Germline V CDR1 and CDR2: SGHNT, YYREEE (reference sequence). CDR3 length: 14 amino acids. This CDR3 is CASSPPVSNTEAFF. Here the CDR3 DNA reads TGTGCCAGCAGCCCCCCCGTGTCGAACACTGAAGCTTTCTTT.

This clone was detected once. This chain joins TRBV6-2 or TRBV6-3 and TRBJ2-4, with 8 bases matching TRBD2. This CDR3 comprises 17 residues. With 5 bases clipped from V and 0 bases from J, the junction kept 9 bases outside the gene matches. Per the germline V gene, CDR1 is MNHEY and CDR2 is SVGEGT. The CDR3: CASSRTSSIGAKNIQYF. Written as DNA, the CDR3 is TGTGCCAGCAGTCGGACTAGCAGTATTGGAGCCAAAAACATTCAGTACTTC.

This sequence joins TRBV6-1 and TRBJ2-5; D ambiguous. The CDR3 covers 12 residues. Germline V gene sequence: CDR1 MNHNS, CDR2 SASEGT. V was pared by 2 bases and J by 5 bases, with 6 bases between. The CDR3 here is CASSENGETQYF. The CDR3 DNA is TGTGCCAGCAGTGAAAACGGGGAGACCCAGTACTTC.

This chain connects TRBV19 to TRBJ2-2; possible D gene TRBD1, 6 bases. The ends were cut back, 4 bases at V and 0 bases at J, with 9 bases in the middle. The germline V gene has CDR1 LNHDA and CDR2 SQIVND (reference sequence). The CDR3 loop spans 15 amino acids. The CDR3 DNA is TGTGCCAGTAGTAAACAGGGTCCGAACACCGGGGAGCTGTTTTTT. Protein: CASSKQGPNTGELFF.

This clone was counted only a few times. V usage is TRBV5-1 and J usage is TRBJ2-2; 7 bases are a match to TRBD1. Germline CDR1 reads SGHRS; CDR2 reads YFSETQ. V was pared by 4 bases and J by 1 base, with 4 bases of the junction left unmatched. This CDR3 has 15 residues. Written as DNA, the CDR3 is TGCGCCAGCAGCCTAGGGACAGAGAACACCGGGGAGCTGTTTTTT. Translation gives CASSLGTENTGELFF.

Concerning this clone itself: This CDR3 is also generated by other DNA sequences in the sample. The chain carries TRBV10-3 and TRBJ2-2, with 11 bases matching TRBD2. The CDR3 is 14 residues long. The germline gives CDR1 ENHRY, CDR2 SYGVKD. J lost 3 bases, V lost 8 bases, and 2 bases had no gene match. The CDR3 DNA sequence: TGTGCCATCGGGGGACTAGCGGACACCGGGGAGCTGTTTTTT. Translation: CAIGGLADTGELFF.

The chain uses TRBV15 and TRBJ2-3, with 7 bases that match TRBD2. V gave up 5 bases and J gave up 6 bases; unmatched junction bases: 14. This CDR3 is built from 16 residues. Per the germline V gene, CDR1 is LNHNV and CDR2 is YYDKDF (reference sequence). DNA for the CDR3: TGTGCCACCAGCCCTGGAAGGGGAGGGACGCTTGATACGCAGTATTTT. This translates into CATSPGRGGTLDTQYF.

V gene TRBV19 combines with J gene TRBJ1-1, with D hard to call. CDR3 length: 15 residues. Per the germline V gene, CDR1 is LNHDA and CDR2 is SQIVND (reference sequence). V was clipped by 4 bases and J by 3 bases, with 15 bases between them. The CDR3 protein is CASSTTWARDTEAFF. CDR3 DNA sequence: TGTGCCAGTAGTACGACGTGGGCGAGGGACACTGAAGCTTTCTTT.

CDR3 sequence (DNA): TGTGCCAGCAGCTTAGGAGCGGGGGTCCGGGAAGGGGAGCTGTTTTTT. Translating gives CASSLGAGVREGELFF. V gene TRBV13 combines with J gene TRBJ2-2, with 8 bases that match TRBD2. V was pared by 0 bases and J by 8 bases, with 8 bases of the junction left unmatched. CDR3 length equals 16 residues. From germline, CDR1 is PRHDT and CDR2 FYEKMQ (reference sequence).

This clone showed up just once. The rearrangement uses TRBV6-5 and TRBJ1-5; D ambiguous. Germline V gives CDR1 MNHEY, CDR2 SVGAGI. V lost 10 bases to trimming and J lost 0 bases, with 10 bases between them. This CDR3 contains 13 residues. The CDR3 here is CATAGSSNQPQHF. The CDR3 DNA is TGTGCCACCGCCGGGTCTAGCAATCAGCCCCAGCATTTT.

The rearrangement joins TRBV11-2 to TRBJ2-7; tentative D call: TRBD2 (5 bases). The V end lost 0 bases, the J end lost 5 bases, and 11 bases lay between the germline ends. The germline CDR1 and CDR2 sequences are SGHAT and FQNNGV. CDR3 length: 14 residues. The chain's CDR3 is CASSLDEGIHEQYF. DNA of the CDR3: TGTGCCAGCAGCTTAGACGAGGGTATCCACGAGCAGTACTTC.

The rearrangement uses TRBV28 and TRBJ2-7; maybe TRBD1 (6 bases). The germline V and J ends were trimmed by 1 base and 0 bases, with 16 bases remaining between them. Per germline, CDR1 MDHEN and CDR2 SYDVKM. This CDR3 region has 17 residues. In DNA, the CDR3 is TGTGCCAGCAGTTTATTCTACGACAGGCTTAGCTCCTACGAGCAGTACTTC. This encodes CASSLFYDRLSSYEQYF.

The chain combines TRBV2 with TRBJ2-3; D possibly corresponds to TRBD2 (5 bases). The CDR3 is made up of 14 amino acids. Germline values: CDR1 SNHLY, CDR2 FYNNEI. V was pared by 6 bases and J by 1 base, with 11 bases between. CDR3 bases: TGTGCCAGCAGCGCGGGCCGTGGCACAGATACGCAGTATTTT. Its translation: CASSAGRGTDTQYF.

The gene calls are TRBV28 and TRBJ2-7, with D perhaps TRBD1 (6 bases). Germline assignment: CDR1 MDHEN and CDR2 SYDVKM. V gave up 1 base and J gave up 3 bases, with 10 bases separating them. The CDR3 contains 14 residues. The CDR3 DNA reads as TGTGCCAGCAGTTTATTCAGAGGGGGCTACGAGCAGTACTTC. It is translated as CASSLFRGGYEQYF.

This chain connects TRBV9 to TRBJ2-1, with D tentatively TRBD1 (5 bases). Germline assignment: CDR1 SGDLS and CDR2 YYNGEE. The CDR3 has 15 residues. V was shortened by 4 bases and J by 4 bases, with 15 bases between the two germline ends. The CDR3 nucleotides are TGTGCCAGCAGCCAGGCGACAGTCCTTTACAATGAGCAGTTCTTC. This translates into CASSQATVLYNEQFF.

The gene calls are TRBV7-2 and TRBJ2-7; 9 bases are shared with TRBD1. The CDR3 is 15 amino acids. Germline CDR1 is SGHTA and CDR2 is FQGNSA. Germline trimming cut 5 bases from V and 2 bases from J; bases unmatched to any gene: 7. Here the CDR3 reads CASSPQTGGAYEQYF. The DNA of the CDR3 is TGTGCCAGCAGCCCTCAGACAGGGGGAGCCTACGAGCAGTACTTC.

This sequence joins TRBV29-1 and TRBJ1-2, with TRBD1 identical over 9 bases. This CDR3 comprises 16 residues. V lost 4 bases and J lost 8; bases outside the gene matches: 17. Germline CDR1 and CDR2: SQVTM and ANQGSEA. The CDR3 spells CSVGDAGTGRGLGYTF. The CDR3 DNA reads TGCAGCGTTGGAGATGCCGGGACAGGGAGGGGTTTGGGCTACACCTTC.

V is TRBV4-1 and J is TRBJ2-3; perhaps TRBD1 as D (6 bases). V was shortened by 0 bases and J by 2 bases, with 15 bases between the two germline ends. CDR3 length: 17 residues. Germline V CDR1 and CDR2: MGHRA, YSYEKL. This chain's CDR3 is CASSQELGAANTDTQYF. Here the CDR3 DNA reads TGCGCCAGCAGCCAAGAACTGGGGGCAGCCAACACAGATACGCAGTATTTT.